The rows below give T cell receptor beta chains drawn from one sample of a study of T cells in Graves' hyperthyroidism and ophthalmopathy. From the multiplex PCR reads, TCRdb called clonotypes with MiXCR, one entry per CDR3 protein. The table records 300,000 to 450,000 distinct CDR3 sequences, approximately 13% of them present only once. Sample: blood. The receptor source for this set is a woman between 55 and 75 years old with Graves' hyperthyroidism. The CDR3 runs from the conserved cysteine through the conserved F or W. A D gene is named only where the DNA matches it firmly. Some rows have no size entry. The others give once, few or many, or a class for an expanded clone.

>TRBJ1-2|TRBD1|NA|TRBV18
CASSPTVPGQGLHGYTF
TGTGCCAGCTCACCAACCGTCCCGGGACAGGGTTTGCATGGCTACACCTTC
>TRBJ2-5|TRBD1|many|TRBV5-1
CASSRDRREETQYF
TGCGCCAGCAGCAGGGACAGGAGAGAGGAGACCCAGTACTTC
>TRBJ2-3|NA|many|TRBV7-3
CASSPGPSTDTQYF
TGTGCCAGCTCACCGGGCCCAAGCACAGATACGCAGTATTTT
>TRBJ2-7|NA|many|TRBV28
CATGGFGQGANEQYF
TGTGCCACGGGGGGATTCGGGCAGGGGGCTAACGAGCAGTACTTC
>TRBJ2-3|NA|few|TRBV10-1
CASSESSSSTDTQYF
TGCGCCAGCAGTGAGTCTAGCTCTAGCACAGATACGCAGTATTTT
>TRBJ2-1|NA|many|TRBV28
CASSPDLSSYNEQFF
TGTGCCAGCAGCCCGGACCTAAGCTCCTACAATGAGCAGTTCTTC
>TRBJ2-3|TRBD1|many|TRBV2
CANDRTGQDTQYF
TGTGCCAACGACAGGACAGGGCAAGATACGCAGTATTTT
>TRBJ1-1|NA|many|TRBV6-1
CASSVSTGTNTEAFF
TGTGCCAGCAGTGTGTCTACCGGGACTAACACTGAAGCTTTCTTT
>TRBJ2-3|TRBD1|many|TRBV10-3
CAISGGQGAADTQYF
TGTGCCATCAGTGGGGGACAGGGGGCCGCAGATACGCAGTATTTT
>TRBJ1-2|NA|many|TRBV11-2
CASSLDVGEDYGYTF
TGTGCCAGCAGCTTAGATGTGGGGGAGGACTATGGCTACACCTTC
>TRBJ2-3|TRBD1|many|TRBV27
CASKILQGAVDTDTQYF
TGTGCCAGCAAAATTCTCCAGGGGGCGGTGGACACAGATACGCAGTATTTT
>TRBJ2-7|TRBD2|many|TRBV7-2
CASSLWGTSGVLGQYF
TGTGCCAGCAGCTTATGGGGGACTAGCGGGGTCCTAGGGCAGTACTTC